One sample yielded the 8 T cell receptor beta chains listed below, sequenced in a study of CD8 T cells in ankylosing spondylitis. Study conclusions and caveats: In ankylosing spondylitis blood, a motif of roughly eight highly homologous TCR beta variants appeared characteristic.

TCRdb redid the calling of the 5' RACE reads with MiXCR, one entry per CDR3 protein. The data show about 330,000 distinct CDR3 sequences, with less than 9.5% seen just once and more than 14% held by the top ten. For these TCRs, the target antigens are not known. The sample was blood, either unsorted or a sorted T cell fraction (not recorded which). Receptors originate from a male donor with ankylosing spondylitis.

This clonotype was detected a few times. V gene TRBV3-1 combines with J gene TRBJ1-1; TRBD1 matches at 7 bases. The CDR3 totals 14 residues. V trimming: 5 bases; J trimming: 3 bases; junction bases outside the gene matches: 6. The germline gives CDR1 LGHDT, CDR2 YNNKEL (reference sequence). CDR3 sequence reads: CASSDSQGDTEAFF. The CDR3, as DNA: TGTGCCAGCAGCGACTCTCAGGGGGACACTGAAGCTTTCTTT. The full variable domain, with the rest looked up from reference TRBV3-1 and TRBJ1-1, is DTAVSQTPKYLVTQMGNDKSIKCEQNLGHDTMYWYKQDSKKFLKIMFSYNNKELIINETVPNRFSPKSPDKAHLNLHINSLELGDSAVYFCASSDSQGDTEAFFGQGTRLTVV.

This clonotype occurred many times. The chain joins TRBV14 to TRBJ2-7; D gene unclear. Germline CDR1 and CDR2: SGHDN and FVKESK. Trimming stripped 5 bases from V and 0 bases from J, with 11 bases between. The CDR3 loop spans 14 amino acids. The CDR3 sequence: CASSWFWDSYEQYF. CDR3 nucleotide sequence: TGTGCCAGCAGCTGGTTCTGGGACTCCTACGAGCAGTACTTC.

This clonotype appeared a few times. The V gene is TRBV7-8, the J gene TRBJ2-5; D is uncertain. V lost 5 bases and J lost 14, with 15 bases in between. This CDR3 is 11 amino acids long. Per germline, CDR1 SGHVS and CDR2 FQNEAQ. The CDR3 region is CASSRDSAPYF. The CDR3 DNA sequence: TGTGCCAGCAGCCGCGACTCGGCACCTTACTTC.

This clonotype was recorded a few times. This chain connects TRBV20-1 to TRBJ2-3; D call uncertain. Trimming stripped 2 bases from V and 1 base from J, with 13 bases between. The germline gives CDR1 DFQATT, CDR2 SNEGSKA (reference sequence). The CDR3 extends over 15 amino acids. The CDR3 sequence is CSARSAGLGTDTQYF. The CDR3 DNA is TGCAGTGCTAGATCTGCCGGTCTGGGCACAGATACGCAGTATTTT.

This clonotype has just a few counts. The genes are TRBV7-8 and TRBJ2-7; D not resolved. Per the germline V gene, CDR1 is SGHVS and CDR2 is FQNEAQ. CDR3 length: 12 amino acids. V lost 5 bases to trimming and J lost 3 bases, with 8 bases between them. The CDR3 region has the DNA TGTGCCAGCAGCCCCCAGGTCTACGAGCAGTACTTC. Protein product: CASSPQVYEQYF.

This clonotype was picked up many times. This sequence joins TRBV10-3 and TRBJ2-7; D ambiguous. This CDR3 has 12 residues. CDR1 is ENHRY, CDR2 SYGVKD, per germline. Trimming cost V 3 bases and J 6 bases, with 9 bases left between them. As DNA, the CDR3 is TGTGCCATCAGTGAACCCCGTGGCGAGCAGTACTTC. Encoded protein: CAISEPRGEQYF.

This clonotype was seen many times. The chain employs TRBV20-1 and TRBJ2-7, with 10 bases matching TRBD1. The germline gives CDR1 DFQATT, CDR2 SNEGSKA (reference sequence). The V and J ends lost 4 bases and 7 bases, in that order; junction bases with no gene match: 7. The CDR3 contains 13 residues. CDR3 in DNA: TGCAGTGCTAATTCGGGACAGGGGTATGAGCAGTACTTC. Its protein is CSANSGQGYEQYF.

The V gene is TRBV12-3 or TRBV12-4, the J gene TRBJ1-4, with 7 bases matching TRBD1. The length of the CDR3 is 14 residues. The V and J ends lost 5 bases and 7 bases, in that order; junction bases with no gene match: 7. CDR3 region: CASSLQGTLEKLFF. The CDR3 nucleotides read TGTGCCAGCAGTCTACAGGGGACTCTTGAAAAACTGTTTTTT.